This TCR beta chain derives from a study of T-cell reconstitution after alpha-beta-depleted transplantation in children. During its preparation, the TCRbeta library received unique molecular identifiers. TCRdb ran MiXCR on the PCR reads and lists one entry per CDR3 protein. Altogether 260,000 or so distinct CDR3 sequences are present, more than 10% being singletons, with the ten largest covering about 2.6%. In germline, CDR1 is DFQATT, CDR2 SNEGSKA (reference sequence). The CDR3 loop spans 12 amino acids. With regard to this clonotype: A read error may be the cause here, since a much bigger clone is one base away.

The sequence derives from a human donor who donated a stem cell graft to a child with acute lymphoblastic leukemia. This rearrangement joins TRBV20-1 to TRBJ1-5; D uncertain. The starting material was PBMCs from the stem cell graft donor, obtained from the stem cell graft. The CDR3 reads CSARAGNRPQHF. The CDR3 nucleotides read TGCAGTGCTAGAGCCGGAAATCGGCCCCAGCATTTT.